The 19 T cell receptor beta chains below all came from one sample that was sequenced in a study of cytomegalovirus exposure and HLA in healthy donors. PCR employed 60 Vbeta and 13 Jbeta primers. Profiling relied on immunoSEQ multiplex PCR, and the TCRdb table lists in-frame clones only, not all of them. The data show under 200,000 clones, about four fifths seen once. Sequenced: PBMCs. All receptors derive from a woman aged 18-29 years in good health and CMV-seronegative.

The rearrangement joins TRBV6-5 to TRBJ2-1; D perhaps matches TRBD2 (6 bases). Trimming shortened V by 7 bases and J by 4 bases, and 17 bases separated the two germline ends. Germline CDR1 reads MNHEY; CDR2 reads SVGAGI. This CDR3 has 15 amino acids. DNA of the CDR3: TGTGCCAGCAAACTCATTACCGGGACTTACAATGAGCAGTTCTTC. This encodes CASKLITGTYNEQFF.

This chain joins TRBV27 and TRBJ2-1, with 10 nucleotides matching TRBD1. Germline-derived CDR1 and CDR2 are MNHEY and SMNVEV (reference sequence). The CDR3 loop spans 14 amino acids. J was trimmed by 4 bases and V by 8 bases; bases with no gene match: 5. The CDR3 spells CASAGQGVYNEQFF. The CDR3 region has the DNA TGTGCCAGCGCCGGACAGGGGGTTTACAATGAGCAGTTCTTC.

The chain recombines TRBV19 with TRBJ2-7; TRBD1 agrees at 8 bases. The CDR3 length is 14 residues. In germline, CDR1 is LNHDA, CDR2 SQIVND (reference sequence). Trimming at V came to 5 bases and at J to 3 bases, leaving 6 bases not matched to a gene. The CDR3 here is CASSPRTGYYEQYF. The CDR3 DNA sequence: TGTGCCAGTAGTCCCCGGACAGGGTACTACGAGCAGTACTTC.

This chain joins TRBV6-6 and TRBJ2-3; TRBD1 matches at 7 bases. CDR1 and CDR2 from the germline V gene are MNHNY and SVGAGI (reference sequence). The CDR3 contains 14 residues. Unmatched junction bases numbered 3, after V lost 4 bases and J lost 2 bases. The CDR3 DNA reads TGTGCCAGCAGTTCACAGGGGACCACAGATACGCAGTATTTT. Encoded protein: CASSSQGTTDTQYF.

This clone showed up just a few times. The chain links TRBV4-3 to TRBJ1-1; no clear D gene. Trimming took 0 bases from V and 3 from J, leaving 17 bases between them. Germline V gene data show CDR1 as LGHNA and CDR2 as YSLEER. This CDR3 is built from 17 residues. The CDR3 nucleotides read TGCGCCAGCAGCCAAGACTCCTATTACCTCGGTCACACTGAAGCTTTCTTT. This gives the protein CASSQDSYYLGHTEAFF.

This clone was seen a handful of times. The CDR3 sequence is CASSVATSASGRGGSYNEQFF. Written as DNA, the CDR3 is TGTGCCAGCAGCGTAGCTACGTCGGCTAGCGGGAGAGGCGGCTCCTACAATGAGCAGTTCTTC. This chain connects TRBV9 to TRBJ2-1, with 10 bases matching TRBD2. CDR1 is SGDLS, CDR2 YYNGEE, per germline. The junction had 15 bases not matched to a gene; V was cut back by 0 bases and J by 0 bases. The CDR3 is 21 residues long.

The V gene is TRBV6-1, the J gene TRBJ1-2; 7 bases line up with TRBD1. The CDR3 has 15 amino acids. J lost 1 base, V lost 2 bases, and 4 bases had no gene match. The germline CDR1 and CDR2 sequences are MNHNS and SASEGT. The CDR3 loop is CASSERDSVNYGYTF. CDR3 coding DNA: TGTGCCAGCAGTGAAAGGGACAGCGTTAACTATGGCTACACCTTC.

This clone came up a few times. The J gene is TRBJ2-1, the V gene TRBV10-3, with 7 bases aligning to TRBD1. Germline V gives CDR1 ENHRY, CDR2 SYGVKD. The CDR3 extends over 16 amino acids. V was clipped by 6 bases and J by 0 bases; unmatched bases: 8. CDR3 sequence: CAIRDRDRYSYNEQFF. The DNA of the CDR3 is TGTGCCATCAGAGACCGGGACAGATACTCCTACAATGAGCAGTTCTTC.

The chain recombines TRBV9 with TRBJ1-6, with a weak D call TRBD1 (6 bases). There are 18 residues in the CDR3. In germline, CDR1 is SGDLS, CDR2 YYNGEE. V was trimmed by 2 bases and J by 0 bases, leaving 15 bases between them. CDR3 DNA sequence: TGTGCCAGCAGCGTCCGCCCGGGGGGCAACTCCTATAATTCACCCCTCCACTTT. It specifies CASSVRPGGNSYNSPLHF.

The V and J genes are TRBV4-2 and TRBJ2-1, with a possible D match to TRBD2 (6 bases). V lost 3 bases and J 10 bases, leaving 13 bases between the germline ends. The CDR3 extends over 13 amino acids. Germline V gene data show CDR1 as LGHNA and CDR2 as YNFKEQ. This chain's CDR3 is CASSQALAREQFF. CDR3 DNA sequence: TGTGCCAGCAGCCAGGCCCTAGCGCGGGAGCAGTTCTTC.

This sequence joins TRBV28 and TRBJ1-4, with 8 bases matching TRBD1. The CDR3 totals 14 residues. Germline-derived CDR1 and CDR2 are MDHEN and SYDVKM. V gave up 4 bases and J gave up 12 bases; unmatched junction bases: 10. The CDR3: CASSSLGTGEELFF. DNA of the CDR3: TGTGCCAGCAGTTCATTGGGGACAGGAGAGGAACTGTTTTTT.

This clone was counted only a few times. The chain uses TRBV27 and TRBJ1-2, with 7 nucleotides matching TRBD1. V shed 2 bases and J 7 bases; nucleotides not matched to a gene: 10. From germline, CDR1 is MNHEY and CDR2 SMNVEV (reference sequence). This CDR3 comprises 15 residues. The CDR3 spells CASSLGQGDLGGYTF. In DNA, the CDR3 is TGTGCCAGCAGTTTAGGGCAGGGGGACTTGGGTGGCTACACCTTC.

The chain is built from TRBV28 and TRBJ2-1, with a possible D match to TRBD2 (6 bases). Between the trimmed V and J ends, which lost 6 bases and 3 bases, there was a span of 12 bases. The CDR3 runs 14 residues. Germline values: CDR1 MDHEN, CDR2 SYDVKM. The CDR3 sequence: CASRGAGSYNEQFF. For the CDR3, the DNA is TGTGCCAGCAGGGGAGCGGGCAGCTACAATGAGCAGTTCTTC.

This clone has only a few counts. The V gene is TRBV2, the J gene TRBJ1-2, with D perhaps matching TRBD1 (6 bases). The germline V gene has CDR1 SNHLY and CDR2 FYNNEI. This CDR3 has 14 amino acids. The CDR3 DNA follows: TGTGCTCTAATGGGGGGGCGGTCATTATATGGCTACACCTTC. Translating it yields CALMGGRSLYGYTF.

The chain couples TRBV28 to TRBJ1-5, with D perhaps TRBD1 (6 bases). The CDR3 length is 15 residues. Trimming shortened V by 7 bases and J by 4 bases, and 17 bases separated the two germline ends. Germline V gene sequence: CDR1 MDHEN, CDR2 SYDVKM. CDR3 sequence: CASKLTGSGNQPQHF. In DNA form, the CDR3 reads TGTGCCAGCAAACTTACAGGGTCTGGTAATCAGCCCCAGCATTTT.

The genes are TRBV29-1 and TRBJ1-1; D is unclear. Germline-derived CDR1 and CDR2 are SQVTM and ANQGSEA. Trimming cost V 1 base and J 4 bases, with 13 bases left between them. CDR3 size: 14 residues. The CDR3 protein is CSVEVSGKGTEAFF. The CDR3 DNA reads as TGCAGCGTTGAAGTCTCGGGGAAAGGCACTGAAGCTTTCTTT.

DNA for the CDR3: TGTGCCAGCAGATCAATCGGGTCCACCGGGGAGCTGTTTTTT. Residues: CASRSIGSTGELFF. The rearrangement links TRBV27 to TRBJ2-2, with D unclear. CDR3 length equals 14 residues. Deletions cut 6 bases from V and 4 bases from J, with 12 bases between. Germline V gene lookup returns CDR1 MNHEY and CDR2 SMNVEV (reference sequence).

CDR3 in DNA: TGTGCCAGCAGTAGACAGGGGTTCACCGGGGAGCTGTTTTTT. Translating it yields CASSRQGFTGELFF. The gene calls are TRBV6-5 and TRBJ2-2, with 8 bases that match TRBD1. This CDR3 comprises 14 residues. Losses at the gene ends were 5 bases for V and 4 bases for J; bases not matched to a gene: 3. Germline assignment: CDR1 MNHEY and CDR2 SVGAGI.

This sequence joins TRBV18 and TRBJ1-1, with D possibly matching TRBD1 (6 bases). Germline V lookup: CDR1 KGHSH, CDR2 LQKENI. The CDR3 has 15 residues. Trimming cost V 4 bases and J 11 bases, with 23 bases left between them. CDR3 DNA: TGTGCCAGCTCACTTCCCCCCCACACAGGGAGTAAGGCTTTCTTT. The encoded protein is CASSLPPHTGSKAFF. The full variable domain, rest sourced from reference TRBV18 and TRBJ1-1, is NAGVMQNPRHLVRRRGQEARLRCSPMKGHSHVYWYRQLPEEGLKFMVYLQKENIIDESGMPKERFSAEFPKEGPSILRIQQVVRGDSAAYFCASSLPPHTGSKAFFGQGTRLTVV.